The entry below describes one T cell receptor beta chain. Its cognate antigen has yet to be identified. Base qualities are not recorded, but no much larger clone differs from it by a single base. Collaborating institutions collected whole blood in K2EDTA tubes following their own protocols. For TCRbeta analysis, collaborator samples were shipped as frozen whole blood, as isolated PBMCs, or as DNA extracted from either sample type. This sample is part of a study of blood T cell repertoires in COVID-19 (TCRdb year 2020). With respect to the entire study: Samples covering the acute and convalescent phases of COVID-19 were provided by collaborators in the United States, Italy and Spain. The material from the prospective study consisted of cDNA or gDNA derived from T cells, B-cell-depleted T cells, or PBMCs. The repertoires were made available in a free public database intended to serve as a resource for research on the immune response to SARS-CoV-2. Deeply sampled blood TCRbeta repertoires from subjects exposed to, actively infected with, or recovered from COVID-19 were included in the dataset. A de-identified subject ID, COVID-19 status, age in years and sex were almost always included in the sample metadata. The samples were drawn from two sources: the first 160 participants of the ongoing ImmuneRACE study, and 1,200 or so subjects contributed by 6 global collaborators. HLA class I and class II types, where available, came from metadata supplied by the sample provider rather than from assay-based typing.

TCRbeta CDR3 regions were amplified from genomic DNA by means of the immunoSEQ Assay, a bias-controlled multiplex PCR. In the paper's pipeline: Within the assay, amplification of reference gene primers was used to estimate how many nucleated cells each sample contained. To quantify the absolute abundance of each unique TCRbeta CDR3 rearrangement, sequence reads were collapsed and filtered. For each sample, productive Simpson clonality was calculated as the square root of Simpson's diversity index over productive rearrangements. The source is immuneACCESS, and TCRdb retained only in-frame sequences with V and J called. Part of the clones is not carried over; for the studies checked, unresolved V genes explain less than half of this, and the remainder is unexplained. The V and J calls and the clone size are those of that table, but D and trimming were determined from the DNA. Within this sample are over 75,000 clones, with approximately 80% of them counted one time only. The top ten clonotypes cover about 11% of the sample.

Study-wide findings and limitations: The amount of clinical and demographic metadata varied by source and participant and was provided uncurated.

Trimmed from V: 4 bases; trimmed from J: 7 bases; junction bases lacking a gene match: 7. The CDR3 goes from the cysteine to the phenylalanine over 14 residues. Just the 42-base CDR3 DNA is kept, in frame starting at base 1. CDR1 and CDR2 are drawn from the germline V gene (reference sequence): LGHDT, YNNKEL. The rearranged segments are TRBV3-1 (or the pseudogene TRBV3-2) and TRBJ1-2; 9 of the junction bases match TRBD1. The sequence was collected from a man between 65 and 85 years old with acute or convalescent COVID-19. The sample was peripheral blood. The DNA sequence is TGTGCCAGCAGCCCCGCACAGGGGGCAGTTGGCTACACCTTC. It codes for CASSPAQGAVGYTF.